This is a list of T cell receptor beta chains from one sample in a study of T cells in Graves' hyperthyroidism and ophthalmopathy. TCRdb re-called the multiplex PCR reads through MiXCR, storing one row per CDR3 protein. The table lists under 400,000 distinct CDR3 sequences, approximately 18% of them singletons, with 49% in the top ten. The specimen sequenced was blood. Receptors originate from a woman aged 50 to 60 with Graves' hyperthyroidism. Both conserved end residues are part of each CDR3. The D gene is left open where the match is weak. Part of the rows lack a size; the others show once, few, many or a class for expanded clones.

D gene | J gene | V gene | CDR3 length | clone size | CDR3 protein | CDR3 DNA
- | TRBJ2-2 | TRBV5-1 | 14 | - | CASSSPQNTGELFF | TGCGCCAGCAGCTCCCCACAGAACACCGGGGAGCTGTTTTTT
- | TRBJ1-5 | TRBV20-1 | 15 | few | CSASRVGQPNQPQHF | TGCAGTGCTAGCCGTGTAGGACAGCCCAATCAGCCCCAGCATTTT
- | TRBJ1-3 | TRBV5-1 | 14 | - | CASSLAGSGDTIYF | TGCGCCAGCAGCTTGGCAGGGAGTGGAGACACCATATATTTT
- | TRBJ2-1 | TRBV19 | 15 | - | CASRNRDGAYNEQFF | TGTGCCAGTAGGAACCGGGACGGTGCCTACAATGAGCAGTTCTTC
- | TRBJ1-3 | TRBV20-1 | 16 | few | CSARESLTTSGNTIYF | TGCAGTGCTAGAGAGTCACTTACTACCTCTGGAAACACCATATATTTT
- | TRBJ1-2 | TRBV28 | 14 | - | CASRAWATIVGYTF | TGTGCCAGCAGGGCCTGGGCCACCATAGTTGGCTACACCTTC
TRBD1 | TRBJ2-1 | TRBV7-6 | 16 | - | CASSLAVGTGYNEQFF | TGTGCCAGCAGCTTAGCGGTGGGGACAGGGTACAATGAGCAGTTCTTC
- | TRBJ2-3 | TRBV15 | 20 | - | CATSRDPRAMDREGTDTQYF | TGTGCCACCAGCAGAGATCCTCGGGCAATGGACAGGGAGGGGACAGATACGCAGTATTTT
- | TRBJ2-3 | TRBV11-2 | 14 | many | CASSLADHQDTQYF | TGTGCCAGCAGCTTAGCGGATCATCAAGATACGCAGTATTTT
- | TRBJ2-4 | TRBV5-6 | 14 | - | CASSFGQGGNIQYF | TGTGCCAGCAGCTTTGGGCAGGGCGGTAACATTCAGTACTTC
TRBD1 | TRBJ1-1 | TRBV18 | 14 | many | CASSQSPGGTEAFF | TGTGCCAGCTCACAATCACCAGGGGGCACTGAAGCTTTCTTT
- | TRBJ2-1 | TRBV5-1 | 14 | many | CASSPESHLNEQFF | TGCGCCAGCAGTCCCGAGTCCCATCTAAATGAGCAGTTCTTC
- | TRBJ2-2 | TRBV2 | 15 | few | CASSYRTANTGELFF | TGTGCCAGCAGTTATAGGACAGCGAACACCGGGGAGCTGTTTTTT
TRBD1 | TRBJ1-2 | TRBV20-1 | 12 | many | CSAPGQGHGYTF | TGCAGTGCCCCCGGACAGGGCCATGGCTACACCTTC
TRBD1 | TRBJ1-2 | TRBV20-1 | 14 | few | CSAREQTGGYGYTF | TGCAGTGCTAGAGAGCAGACAGGGGGGTACGGCTACACCTTC
TRBD1 | TRBJ1-4 | TRBV5-5 | 15 | - | CASSWGQGPNEKLFF | TGTGCCAGCAGCTGGGGACAGGGACCTAATGAAAAACTGTTTTTT
- | TRBJ2-7 | TRBV28 | 15 | - | CASSFLGAASTEQYF | TGTGCCAGCAGTTTCCTGGGTGCAGCCTCTACGGAGCAGTACTTC
- | TRBJ2-1 | TRBV9 | 15 | few | CASSASGQVRDEQFF | TGTGCCAGCAGCGCCTCGGGGCAGGTGAGGGATGAGCAGTTCTTC
- | TRBJ1-1 | TRBV9 | 15 | many | CASSVVGALGGEAFF | TGTGCCAGCAGCGTAGTGGGGGCCCTCGGGGGTGAAGCTTTCTTT
TRBD2 | TRBJ2-3 | TRBV6-1 | 20 | many | CASSATRPGTSVSSTDTQYF | TGTGCCAGCAGTGCTACTAGACCCGGGACTAGCGTCTCTAGCACAGATACGCAGTATTTT